These 7 T cell receptor beta chains came from one sample sequenced in a study of cytomegalovirus exposure and HLA in healthy donors. PCR was performed using 60 Vbeta and 13 Jbeta primers. The assay was immunoSEQ multiplex PCR, and TCRdb's table has in-frame clones only and misses some. The table records roughly 120,000 clones, nearly 75% of them present only once. Material: PBMCs. The source is a man aged 30 to 45 in good health and CMV-seropositive.

This chain connects TRBV28 to TRBJ1-6, with unresolved D. This CDR3 has 13 amino acids. The V end lost 7 bases, the J end lost 11 bases, and 15 bases lay between the germline ends. Germline loops: CDR1 MDHEN, CDR2 SYDVKM. In DNA, the CDR3 is TGTGCCAGCAATATCCAGTGGGCTGCACCCCTCCACTTT. It translates to CASNIQWAAPLHF.

This clone was picked up one time. The V call is TRBV4-1, the J call TRBJ1-1, with 9 positions matching TRBD1. CDR3 length equals 16 residues. The V gene's germline CDR1 is MGHRA and CDR2 YSYEKL. The V and J ends lost 2 bases and 4 bases, in that order; junction bases with no gene match: 8. As DNA, the CDR3 is TGCGCCAGCAGCCAAAGGCCCCGACAGGGGGGCACTGAAGCTTTCTTT. Protein product: CASSQRPRQGGTEAFF.

The chain joins TRBV12-5 to TRBJ1-1; D remains unclear. CDR3 size: 13 residues. Trimming shortened V by 1 base and J by 1 base, and 4 bases separated the two germline ends. In germline, CDR1 is LGHNT, CDR2 FRNRAP. The CDR3 nucleotides read TGTGCTAGTGGTTTGGCAGAGAACACTGAAGCTTTCTTT. Protein: CASGLAENTEAFF.

The chain links TRBV2 to TRBJ2-1; 9 bases agree with TRBD2. CDR1 is SNHLY, CDR2 FYNNEI, per germline. The CDR3 has 14 amino acids. Unmatched junction bases numbered 10, after V lost 11 bases and J lost 5 bases. The CDR3 DNA follows: TGTGCCCTTAGCCGGCGGGGGGGAGACAATGAGCAGTTCTTC. Encoded protein: CALSRRGGDNEQFF. The entire variable domain, with the rest obtained from reference TRBV2 and TRBJ2-1, is as follows: EPEVTQTPSHQVTQMGQEVILRCVPISNHLYFYWYRQILGQKVEFLVSFYNNEISEKSEIFDDQFSVERPDGSNFTLKIRSTKLEDSAMYFCALSRRGGDNEQFFGPGTRLTVL.

The table lists this clone with a count of one. This sequence joins TRBV29-1 and TRBJ2-1, with 7 bases lining up with TRBD1. V was clipped by 6 bases and J by 3 bases; unmatched bases: 14. The germline V gene has CDR1 SQVTM and CDR2 ANQGSEA. CDR3 size: 16 residues. CDR3: CSVTTGLGGYYNEQFF. For the CDR3, the DNA is TGCAGCGTCACCACCGGCTTAGGGGGCTACTACAATGAGCAGTTCTTC.

CDR3 coding DNA: TGTGCCAGCAGCCAGGACAGGGCGGTATACACCTTC. Translating it yields CASSQDRAVYTF. The chain couples TRBV7-2 to TRBJ1-2, with 8 bases fitting TRBD1. This CDR3 contains 12 residues. Germline values: CDR1 SGHTA, CDR2 FQGNSA. V was pared by 5 bases and J by 11 bases, with 7 bases of the junction left unmatched.

The V call is TRBV4-1, the J call TRBJ2-1, with a weak D call TRBD1 (5 bases). Germline CDR1 reads MGHRA; CDR2 reads YSYEKL. Trimming took off 1 base at V and 10 bases at J, with 5 bases between the two ends. The CDR3 is 11 residues long. The CDR3 DNA follows: TGCGCCAGCAGCCAAGCAGGGGAGCAGTTCTTC. Translated, it gives CASSQAGEQFF.